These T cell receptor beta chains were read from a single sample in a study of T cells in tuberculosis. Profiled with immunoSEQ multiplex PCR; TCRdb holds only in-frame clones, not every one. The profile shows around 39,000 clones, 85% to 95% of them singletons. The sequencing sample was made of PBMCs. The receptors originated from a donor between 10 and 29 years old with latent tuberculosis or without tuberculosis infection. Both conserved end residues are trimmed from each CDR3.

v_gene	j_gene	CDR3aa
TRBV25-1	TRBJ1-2	ASSETRQGSYGYT
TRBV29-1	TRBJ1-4	SVARGLATNEKLF
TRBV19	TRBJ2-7	ARNGTGGTYEQY
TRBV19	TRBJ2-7	ASSIQGEESYEQY
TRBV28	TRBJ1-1	ASSLVPRDILYPGTEAF
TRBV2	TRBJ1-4	ASTPREGWTNEKLF
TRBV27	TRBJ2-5	ASSPLAGGETQY
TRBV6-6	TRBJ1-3	ASSYKGEGNTIY
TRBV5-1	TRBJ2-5	ASSLQGGGTQY
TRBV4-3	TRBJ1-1	ASSRTANTEAF
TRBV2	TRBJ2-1	ASSDKLAGGSNEQF
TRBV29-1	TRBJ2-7	SVAPPGQGAHEQY
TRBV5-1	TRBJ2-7	ASSLASGAYEQY
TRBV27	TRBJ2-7	ASSPSGYEQY
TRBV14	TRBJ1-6	ASSQGDRSSYNSPLH
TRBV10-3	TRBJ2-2	AISESGRSREAGELF
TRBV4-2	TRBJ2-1	ASSRQGSNEDNEQF
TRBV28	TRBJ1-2	ASSFRGYGYT
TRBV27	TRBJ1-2	ASSLRGNYGYT
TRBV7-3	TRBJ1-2	ASSLLGGVYGYT
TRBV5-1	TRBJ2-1	ASSPGLAAYNEQF
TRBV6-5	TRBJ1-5	ASSKTGGSNQPQH
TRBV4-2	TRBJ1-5	ASSQEGRVNQPQH
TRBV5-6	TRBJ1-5	ASSRTGQPDQPQH
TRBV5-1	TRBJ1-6	ASSFDTSPLH
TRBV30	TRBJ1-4	AWNGDRVNEKLF
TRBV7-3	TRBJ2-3	ASSSDSTSTDTQY
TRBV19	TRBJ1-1	ASSQVPTEAF
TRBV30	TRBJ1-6	AGKTGDNSPLH
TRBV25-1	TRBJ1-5	ASSESGTGGDQPQH